Each of the 12 T cell receptor beta chains below was sequenced from the same sample in a study of Graves' ophthalmopathy and Graves' hyperthyroidism (dated by TCRdb to the late 2010s). These reads were obtained on an Illumina HiSeq 2000. TCR beta CDR3 regions were amplified from RNA transcripts for repertoire sequencing. The first round of RT-PCR was done with HTBI primers and the Qiagen OneStep RT-PCR kit, and was followed by a second round of multiplex PCR, then size selection and purification. In-frame beta chains were kept once TCRdb had trimmed the public reads at Q25 with fastp and called clones with MiXCR. Every entry covers one CDR3 protein and lists the most common genes and DNA from its rows. This sample comprises 150,000 to 200,000 distinct CDR3 sequences, around 40% of them detected only once. The leading ten clones occupy over 7% of the sample. The specimen sequenced was peripheral blood. These receptors were collected from a man aged 25 to 40 with Graves' ophthalmopathy. Donor details come from another sample of the same person, matched by shared clones.

This clonotype was counted ten times or more. The chain recombines TRBV12-3 or TRBV12-4 with TRBJ1-1, with D tentatively TRBD1 (5 bases). The CDR3 contains 13 residues. V lost 7 bases and J lost 8, with 17 bases in between. The CDR3: CASITGRLIEAFF. The DNA of the CDR3 is TGTGCCAGCATCACGGGACGCCTTATCGAAGCTTTCTTT.

This clonotype was detected ten times or more. The chain recombines TRBV19 with TRBJ1-1; the D gene is possibly TRBD1 (6 bases). CDR1 is LNHDA and CDR2 is SQIVND in the germline V gene (reference sequence). The CDR3 loop spans 17 amino acids. Trimming removed 6 bases at V and 0 bases at J, with 20 bases between. The CDR3: CASSGGGDRYMNTEAFF. CDR3 in DNA: TGTGCCAGTAGCGGAGGAGGAGACAGGTACATGAACACTGAAGCTTTCTTT.

This clonotype was recorded at least ten times. This rearrangement joins TRBV28 to TRBJ2-5, with 7 bases matching TRBD1. This CDR3 region has 15 residues. CDR1 MDHEN and CDR2 SYDVKM come from the germline V gene. J was trimmed by 6 bases and V by 8 bases; bases with no gene match: 15. The CDR3 DNA is TGTGCCAGCGTCCCATTACAGGGGATCGGGAAGACCCAGTACTTC. Amino acid sequence: CASVPLQGIGKTQYF.

This clonotype was recorded at least ten times. The CDR3 region is CASSPQGGASYEQYF. In DNA form, the CDR3 reads TGTGCCAGCAGCCCTCAGGGGGGCGCCTCCTACGAGCAGTACTTC. The chain employs TRBV7-2 and TRBJ2-7, with D perhaps TRBD1 (7 bases). CDR3 length: 15 residues. Trimming took 5 bases from V and 0 from J, leaving 14 bases between them. Per germline, CDR1 SGHTA and CDR2 FQGNSA.

This clonotype was counted once. The chain recombines TRBV19 with TRBJ1-5, with TRBD1 matching over 11 bases. The trim removed 7 bases at V and 0 bases at J, leaving 8 bases unmatched. The germline V gene encodes CDR1 LNHDA and CDR2 SQIVND (reference sequence). The CDR3 covers 17 residues. This CDR3 reads CASTNGDRGGSNQPQHF. DNA of the CDR3: TGTGCCAGTACCAATGGGGACAGGGGGGGTAGCAATCAGCCCCAGCATTTT. Using reference TRBV19 and TRBJ1-5 for the parts outside the CDR3, the full variable domain is DGGITQSPKYLFRKEGQNVTLSCEQNLNHDAMYWYRQDPGQGLRLIYYSQIVNDFQKGDIAEGYSVSREKKESFPLTVTSAQKNPTAFYLCASTNGDRGGSNQPQHFGDGTRLSIL.

This clonotype occurred a few times. The chain employs TRBV7-2 and TRBJ1-1, with D perhaps TRBD1 (5 bases). There are 15 residues in the CDR3. The germline CDR1 and CDR2 sequences are SGHTA and FQGNSA. Trimming took off 2 bases at V and 5 bases at J, with 15 bases between the two ends. CDR3 residues: CASSLRGHGETEAFF. In nucleotides, the CDR3 is TGTGCCAGCAGCTTAAGAGGACATGGTGAAACTGAAGCTTTCTTT.

The chain recombines TRBV7-8 with TRBJ1-2; 7 bases align to TRBD1. Germline V gene sequence: CDR1 SGHVS, CDR2 FQNEAQ. V trimming: 5 bases; J trimming: 4 bases; junction bases outside the gene matches: 7. The CDR3 covers 14 residues. Here the CDR3 reads CASSDTGVGYGYTF. In DNA, the CDR3 is TGTGCCAGCAGCGATACAGGGGTGGGCTATGGCTACACCTTC. Full variable domain (remainder filled in from reference TRBV7-8 and TRBJ1-2): GAGVSQSPRYKVAKRGQDVALRCDPISGHVSLFWYQQALGQGPEFLTYFQNEAQLDKSGLPSDRFFAERPEGSVSTLKIQRTQQEDSAVYLCASSDTGVGYGYTFGSGTRLTVV.

This chain uses TRBV6-2 or TRBV6-3 with TRBJ2-2; TRBD2 might be the D (6 bases). The length of the CDR3 is 16 residues. From germline, CDR1 is MNHEY and CDR2 SVGEGT. V was trimmed by 7 bases and J by 1 base, leaving 16 bases between them. This chain's CDR3 is CASIKAGRGNTGELFF. The CDR3 nucleotides are TGTGCCAGCATTAAGGCGGGACGGGGGAACACCGGGGAGCTGTTTTTT.

Only a few counts were recorded for this clonotype. The chain combines TRBV12-5 with TRBJ1-5; D call uncertain. Germline CDR1 is LGHNT and CDR2 is FRNRAP. The CDR3 has 12 amino acids. Trimming left V 2 bases short and J 8 bases short, with 7 bases between. The CDR3 is CASGLTLEPQHF. For the CDR3, the DNA is TGTGCTAGTGGTTTGACTCTGGAGCCCCAGCATTTT.

The rearrangement joins TRBV7-2 to TRBJ2-7; 7 bases align to TRBD1. J lost 3 bases, V lost 1 base, and 9 bases had no gene match. The CDR3 contains 16 residues. From germline, CDR1 is SGHTA and CDR2 FQGNSA. Here the CDR3 reads CASSLGPGPGGYEQYF. CDR3 in DNA: TGTGCCAGCAGCTTAGGGCCGGGACCAGGGGGCTACGAGCAGTACTTC.

This clonotype was observed a few times. The rearrangement links TRBV6-5 to TRBJ1-1; no firm D call. The CDR3 is made up of 15 amino acids. Germline CDR1 is MNHEY and CDR2 is SVGAGI. Trimming stripped 5 bases from V and 4 bases from J, with 17 bases between. CDR3 sequence: CASSPHREKPTEAFF. CDR3 DNA: TGTGCCAGCAGTCCACACCGGGAAAAACCCACTGAAGCTTTCTTT.

This chain joins TRBV15 and TRBJ2-7, with 7 bases fitting TRBD1. The CDR3 is 15 residues long. Germline lookup yields CDR1 LNHNV and CDR2 YYDKDF (reference sequence). Trimming cost V 3 bases and J 2 bases; bases outside gene matches: 7. CDR3: CATSREQGPPYEQYF. Here the CDR3 DNA reads TGTGCCACCAGCAGGGAACAGGGGCCCCCCTACGAGCAGTACTTC.